This T cell receptor beta chain comes out of a study of shared clonotypes between healthy human individuals. Method: immunoSEQ multiplex PCR; TCRdb's copy keeps in-frame clones and lacks some. The repertoire has 2,100,000 or so clones, about 94% of them found once; the top ten carry roughly 0.13%. The donors were all Caucasian adults (living in Nashville, Tennessee). The authors divided CD4+ cells into CD45RA+ naive and CD45RA-negative memory subsets. This CDR3 has 15 amino acids. Germline loops: CDR1 SEHNR, CDR2 FQNEAQ (reference sequence). V dropped 10 bases and J dropped 1 base, with 16 bases sitting between them.

This sequence was found in a man younger than 35 in good health. Sequencing used naive CD4+ T cells sorted from blood. Regarding subset: CD45RA+ positively selected. The chain recombines TRBV7-9 with TRBJ2-2; D may be TRBD1 (5 bases). The CDR3 reads CAKSPLGQNTGELFF. The CDR3 DNA sequence: TGTGCCAAAAGCCCGCTCGGACAGAACACCGGGGAGCTGTTTTTT.